The present TCR beta chain was sequenced within a study of blood T cell repertoires in COVID-19 (TCRdb year 2020). A note on the overall study: Samples covering the acute and convalescent phases of COVID-19 were provided by collaborators in the United States, Italy and Spain. The prospective study material was composed of cDNA or gDNA derived from T cells, B-cell-depleted T cells, or PBMCs. Subjects who had been exposed to COVID-19, were actively infected with it, or had recovered from it provided the deeply sampled blood TCRbeta repertoires that made up the dataset. The repertoires were released in a freely available public database intended as a resource for research on the immune response to SARS-CoV-2. Samples were obtained from the ongoing ImmuneRACE study (first 160 participants) and from some 1,200 subjects provided by 6 global collaborators. Nearly every sample came with metadata listing a de-identified subject ID, COVID-19 status, age in years and sex. HLA class I and class II types, where available, came from metadata supplied by the sample provider rather than from assay-based typing. Paper-wide results and their limitations: How much clinical and demographic metadata was included differed by source and by participant, and the metadata was provided uncurated.

The immunoSEQ Assay, a bias-controlled multiplex PCR, was used to amplify TCRbeta CDR3 regions from genomic DNA. For the original study's pipeline: The number of nucleated cells in each sample was estimated from the amplification of reference gene primers within the assay. To quantify the absolute abundance of each unique TCRbeta CDR3 rearrangement, sequence reads were collapsed and filtered. Productive Simpson clonality was computed per sample as the square root of Simpson's diversity index over productive rearrangements. As stored in TCRdb, this immuneACCESS dataset retains in-frame rearrangements with V and J assigned. A fraction of the clones does not appear; measured against another copy, unresolved V genes explain less than half of the discrepancy, and the remainder lacks a known reason. V, J and clone size derive from that table, while D and trimming were established from the DNA sequence. For this sample there are around 440,000 clones; around 89% appear just once. About 12% of the sample comes from the top ten.

In Seattle, one collaborating source enrolled patients while the infection was active and tracked those patients longitudinally over the course of disease. Whole blood was collected in K2EDTA tubes by collaborating institutions according to the institutions' own protocols. Collaborator samples were shipped for TCRbeta analysis as frozen whole blood, isolated PBMCs, or DNA extracted from either sample type. Notes on this clone: Its antigen is currently not known. Base qualities are not provided; no much larger clone lies one nucleotide away.

The origin of this receptor is a woman aged 50 to 65 with COVID-19, enrolled during active disease. Sequenced: peripheral blood.

The DNA is as follows: TGCAGCGGCTCTGGGGGGACAGACACTGAAGCTTTCTTT. It translates to CSGSGGTDTEAFF. The chain uses TRBV29-1 and TRBJ1-1; 7 bases in the junction line up with TRBD1. V lost 7 bases and J lost 3 bases, and the count of bases not matched to a germline gene is 8. Counted from cysteine to phenylalanine, this CDR3 has 13 amino acids. Only CDR3 DNA remains: 39 bases, in frame from the first base. CDR1 and CDR2 (SQVTM, ANQGSEA) derive from the germline V gene.